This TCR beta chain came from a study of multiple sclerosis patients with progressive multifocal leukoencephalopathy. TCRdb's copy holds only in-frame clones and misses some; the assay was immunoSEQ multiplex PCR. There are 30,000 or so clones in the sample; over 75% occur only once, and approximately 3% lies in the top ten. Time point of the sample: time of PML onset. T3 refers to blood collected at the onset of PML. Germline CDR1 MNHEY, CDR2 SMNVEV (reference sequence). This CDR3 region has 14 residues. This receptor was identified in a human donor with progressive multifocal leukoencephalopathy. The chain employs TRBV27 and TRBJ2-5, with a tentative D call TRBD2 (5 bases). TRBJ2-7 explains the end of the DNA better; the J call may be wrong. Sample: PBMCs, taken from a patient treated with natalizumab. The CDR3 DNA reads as TGTGCCAGCAGGGAGGACCGGAACACCCACGAGCAGTACTTC. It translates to CASREDRNTHEQYF.